The next 16 T cell receptor beta chains were all read from a single sample in a study of blood T cell repertoires in COVID-19. This table comes from immunoSEQ multiplex PCR, and its TCRdb copy is limited to in-frame clones, with some not included. The sample holds approximately 210,000 clones, around 94% seen once. Sequencing was performed on peripheral blood. The receptors derive from a man between 25 and 39 years old with COVID-19, enrolled during active disease.

The rearrangement joins TRBV2 to TRBJ2-7, with D possibly matching TRBD1 (5 bases). The CDR3 is 12 residues long. CDR1 SNHLY and CDR2 FYNNEI come from the germline V gene. V was cut by 5 bases and J by 2 bases, with 7 bases left in between. The CDR3 sequence: CASSRQTYEQYF. The CDR3 DNA follows: TGTGCCAGCAGTAGACAGACCTACGAGCAGTACTTC.

V and J are TRBV5-1 and TRBJ1-4, with D possibly matching TRBD1 (5 bases). Trimming took 3 bases from V and 6 from J, leaving 12 bases between them. This CDR3 is 14 amino acids long. Germline V lookup: CDR1 SGHRS, CDR2 YFSETQ. The CDR3 DNA is TGCGCCAGCAGCTGGAGGGGCGGTGATGAAAAACTGTTTTTT. As protein: CASSWRGGDEKLFF.

V and J are TRBV7-9 and TRBJ1-2, with D hard to call. V was clipped by 3 bases and J by 5 bases, with 10 bases between them. The CDR3 loop spans 13 amino acids. Germline V gene data show CDR1 as SEHNR and CDR2 as FQNEAQ (reference sequence). The CDR3: CASSFNSQYGYTF. CDR3 sequence (DNA): TGTGCCAGCAGCTTTAACAGCCAATATGGCTACACCTTC.

This clone was seen a single time. The chain is built from TRBV11-2 and TRBJ1-2; D gene uncertain. The V end lost 1 base, the J end lost 5 bases, and 8 bases lay between the germline ends. The germline gives CDR1 SGHAT, CDR2 FQNNGV. CDR3 length: 13 amino acids. CDR3 region: CASSLGGGYGYTF. CDR3 bases: TGTGCCAGCAGCTTAGGCGGAGGGTATGGCTACACCTTC.

The gene calls are TRBV9 and TRBJ2-5; D perhaps matches TRBD2 (5 bases). The CDR3 runs to 14 residues. Germline V lookup: CDR1 SGDLS, CDR2 YYNGEE. Trimming took 0 bases from V and 6 from J, leaving 12 bases between them. The CDR3 DNA is TGTGCCAGCAGCGTAGCCCTAGCCGGGCAGACCCAGTACTTC. Residues: CASSVALAGQTQYF.

The rearrangement joins TRBV6-4 to TRBJ1-2; maybe TRBD1 (6 bases). CDR3 length equals 14 residues. The V gene lost 4 bases and the J gene lost 8 bases, with 17 bases spanning the gap. CDR1 and CDR2 (germline): MRHNA, SNTAGT. Written as DNA, the CDR3 is TGTGCCAGCAGTGTCAATTCAGGGGAGGGCGGCTACACCTTC. Its translation: CASSVNSGEGGYTF.

The chain carries TRBV5-6 and TRBJ1-1; D may be TRBD1 (5 bases). With 4 bases removed from V and 0 bases from J, the gap between germline ends came to 13 bases. Germline CDR1 is SGHDT and CDR2 is YYEEEE. The CDR3 has 15 amino acids. The CDR3 protein is CASSVAGLLNTEAFF. In DNA, the CDR3 is TGTGCCAGCAGCGTTGCGGGGCTTCTGAACACTGAAGCTTTCTTT. The variable domain in full, completed from reference TRBV5-6 and TRBJ1-1, reads DAGVTQSPTHLIKTRGQQVTLRCSPKSGHDTVSWYQQALGQGPQFIFQYYEEEERQRGNFPDRFSGHQFPNYSSELNVNALLLGDSALYLCASSVAGLLNTEAFFGQGTRLTVV.

The chain carries TRBV28 and TRBJ1-3; tentative D call: TRBD1 (6 bases). Trimming shortened V by 6 bases and J by 3 bases, and 12 bases separated the two germline ends. This CDR3 has 14 amino acids. Germline lookup yields CDR1 MDHEN and CDR2 SYDVKM. CDR3 protein: CASSLGGGGNTIYF. The CDR3, as DNA: TGTGCCAGCAGCTTAGGGGGGGGTGGAAACACCATATATTTT.

This chain links TRBV19 with TRBJ1-2, with D perhaps TRBD1 (6 bases). Trimming left V 6 bases short and J 2 bases short, with 16 bases between. Germline-derived CDR1 and CDR2 are LNHDA and SQIVND (reference sequence). The CDR3 is 15 amino acids. CDR3 sequence (DNA): TGTGCCAGTAGCAAAGCAGAACAGGGCAACTATGGCTACACCTTC. The encoded protein is CASSKAEQGNYGYTF.

The chain joins TRBV6-5 to TRBJ1-2; D not certain. Germline V gene data show CDR1 as MNHEY and CDR2 as SVGAGI. Trimming left V 6 bases short and J 8 bases short, with 16 bases between. This CDR3 region has 13 residues. This chain's CDR3 is CASRGSGKGGYTF. The CDR3 nucleotides are TGTGCCAGCAGAGGTTCCGGGAAAGGGGGCTACACCTTC.

CDR3 sequence: CASSLDSRGANGYTF. CDR3 nucleotides: TGCGCCAGCAGCTTGGATTCGCGGGGCGCGAATGGCTACACCTTC. The chain links TRBV5-1 to TRBJ1-2, with D possibly TRBD1 on 5 matching bases. Germline values: CDR1 SGHRS, CDR2 YFSETQ. V shed 0 bases and J shed 6 bases, with 15 bases lying between them. The CDR3 runs 15 residues.

The chain uses TRBV11-1 and TRBJ2-5; D is perhaps TRBD2 (7 bases). Germline assignment: CDR1 SGHAT and CDR2 FQDESV (reference sequence). V was pared by 6 bases and J by 2 bases, with 19 bases between. This CDR3 has 16 amino acids. The CDR3, as DNA: TGTGCCAGCAGTTCTCCTTGGGGGAGGGGGCAAGAGACCCAGTACTTC. Its protein product is CASSSPWGRGQETQYF.

The chain links TRBV5-1 to TRBJ1-6; D perhaps matches TRBD1 (6 bases). The V gene's germline CDR1 is SGHRS and CDR2 YFSETQ. The CDR3 is made up of 15 amino acids. Trimming removed 0 bases at V and 7 bases at J, with 11 bases between. The CDR3, as DNA: TGCGCCAGCAGCTTGGTGCAGGGGAACAATTCACCCCTCCACTTT. Translation gives CASSLVQGNNSPLHF.

In its sample, this clone was seen once. This chain uses TRBV13 with TRBJ2-7, with 10 bases identical to TRBD2. V lost 4 bases, J lost 5 bases, and 5 bases stayed unmatched. The CDR3 extends over 14 amino acids. The germline V gene encodes CDR1 PRHDT and CDR2 FYEKMQ (reference sequence). The CDR3 spells CASSWGTSAHEQYF. For the CDR3, the DNA is TGTGCCAGCAGCTGGGGGACTAGCGCCCACGAGCAGTACTTC.

The rearrangement links TRBV7-9 to TRBJ2-7; D is ambiguous. V lost 4 bases to trimming and J lost 5 bases, with 12 bases between them. In germline, CDR1 is SEHNR, CDR2 FQNEAQ (reference sequence). The CDR3 loop spans 13 amino acids. CDR3 loop: CASSSLTTDEQYF. For the CDR3, the DNA is TGTGCCAGCAGCTCCTTGACGACTGACGAGCAGTACTTC.

This clone was found once. The rearrangement uses TRBV5-5 and TRBJ2-7; a weak D match, TRBD2 (6 bases). V was clipped by 4 bases and J by 3 bases, with 14 bases between them. The CDR3 runs to 14 residues. Germline lookup yields CDR1 SGHKS and CDR2 YYEKEE (reference sequence). CDR3 in amino acids: CASSPAGPIYEQYF. In nucleotides, the CDR3 is TGTGCCAGCAGCCCCGCGGGGCCCATCTACGAGCAGTACTTC.